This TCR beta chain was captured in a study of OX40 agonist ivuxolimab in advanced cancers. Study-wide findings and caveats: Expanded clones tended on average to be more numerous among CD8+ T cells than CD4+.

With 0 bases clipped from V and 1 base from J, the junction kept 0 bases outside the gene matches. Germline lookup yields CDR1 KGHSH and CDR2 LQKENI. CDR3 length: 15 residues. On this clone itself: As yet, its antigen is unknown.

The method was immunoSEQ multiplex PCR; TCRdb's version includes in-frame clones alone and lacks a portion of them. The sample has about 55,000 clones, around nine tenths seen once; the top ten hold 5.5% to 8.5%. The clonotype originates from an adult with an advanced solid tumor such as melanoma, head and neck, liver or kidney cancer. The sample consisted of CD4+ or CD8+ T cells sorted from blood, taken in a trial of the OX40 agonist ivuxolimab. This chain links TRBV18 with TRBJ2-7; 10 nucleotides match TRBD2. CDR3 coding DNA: TGTGCCAGCTCACCACCAGCGGGAGGGTCCTACGAGCAGTACTTC. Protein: CASSPPAGGSYEQYF.